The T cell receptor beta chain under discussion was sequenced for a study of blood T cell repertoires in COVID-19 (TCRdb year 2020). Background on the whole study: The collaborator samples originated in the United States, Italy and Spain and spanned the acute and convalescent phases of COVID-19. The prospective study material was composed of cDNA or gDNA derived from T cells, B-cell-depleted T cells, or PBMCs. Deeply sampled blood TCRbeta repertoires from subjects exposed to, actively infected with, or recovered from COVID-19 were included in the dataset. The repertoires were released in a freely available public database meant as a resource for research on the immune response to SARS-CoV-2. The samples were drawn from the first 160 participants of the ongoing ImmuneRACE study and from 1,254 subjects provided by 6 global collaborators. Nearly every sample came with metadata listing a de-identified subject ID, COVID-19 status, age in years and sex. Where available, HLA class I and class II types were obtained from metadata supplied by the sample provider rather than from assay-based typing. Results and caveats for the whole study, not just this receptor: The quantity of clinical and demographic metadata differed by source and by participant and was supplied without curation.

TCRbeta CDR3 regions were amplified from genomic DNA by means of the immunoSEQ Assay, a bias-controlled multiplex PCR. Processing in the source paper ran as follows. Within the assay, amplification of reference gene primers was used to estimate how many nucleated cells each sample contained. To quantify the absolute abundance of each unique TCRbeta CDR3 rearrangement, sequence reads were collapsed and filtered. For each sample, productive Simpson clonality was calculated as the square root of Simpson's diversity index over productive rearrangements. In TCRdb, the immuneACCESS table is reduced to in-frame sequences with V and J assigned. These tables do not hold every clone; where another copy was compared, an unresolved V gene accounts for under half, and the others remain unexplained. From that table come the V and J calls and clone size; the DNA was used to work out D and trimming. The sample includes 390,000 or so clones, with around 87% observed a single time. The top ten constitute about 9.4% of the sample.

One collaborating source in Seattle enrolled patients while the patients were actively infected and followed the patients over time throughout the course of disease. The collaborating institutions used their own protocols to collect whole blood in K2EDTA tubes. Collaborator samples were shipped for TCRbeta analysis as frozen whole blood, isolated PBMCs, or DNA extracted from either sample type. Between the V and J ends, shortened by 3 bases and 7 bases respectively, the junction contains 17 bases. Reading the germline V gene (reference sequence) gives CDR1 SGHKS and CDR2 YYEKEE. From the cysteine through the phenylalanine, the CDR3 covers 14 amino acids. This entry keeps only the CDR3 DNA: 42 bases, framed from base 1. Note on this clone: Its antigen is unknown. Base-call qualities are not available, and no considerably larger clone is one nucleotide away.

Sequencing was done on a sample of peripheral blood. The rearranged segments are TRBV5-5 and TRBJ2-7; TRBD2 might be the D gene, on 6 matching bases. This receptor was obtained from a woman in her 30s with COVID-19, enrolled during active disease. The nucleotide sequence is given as TGTGCCAGCAGCTCCCTTACAGACCGGGGGGAGCAGTACTTC. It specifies CASSSLTDRGEQYF.